This TCR beta chain was captured in a study of CD8+ T cells in alopecia areata. The CDR3 consists of 12 residues. In germline, CDR1 is MDHEN, CDR2 SYDVKM. Trimming pared 8 bases from V and 5 bases from J, leaving 11 bases between. Points from the study as a whole: An increase in clonality over normal scalp was evident in lesional scalp, especially alopecia totalis/universalis. TCR sharing was clearer in mice than between patients, perhaps partly owing to patient HLA diversity. There were also resident alphabeta T cells of normal skin sequenced in scalp samples.

Sequencing used cDNA as its template, made by extracting RNA and reverse transcribing it. The data were produced by immunoSEQ multiplex PCR, yet TCRdb's version contains in-frame clones alone and is incomplete. The sample records around 190,000 clones, just over 55% being singletons. This clone occurred once. Its antigen is not known. A FACSAria was used to sort CD4+ and CD8+ T cells. These cells came from PBMCs. The V gene is TRBV28, the J gene TRBJ2-3, with no clear D. The source of this sequence is a human donor in good health. Source material: CD8+ T cells sorted from blood. The CDR3 loop reads CASAWVIDTQYF. Here the CDR3 DNA reads TGTGCCAGCGCCTGGGTAATAGATACGCAGTATTTT.